This TCR beta chain was captured in a study of cytomegalovirus exposure and HLA in healthy donors. General study findings and limits: Among TCR beta chains, those listed as cytomegalovirus-associated numbered over 150.

In the case of this clone: Its antigen is not known.

Profiling relied on immunoSEQ multiplex PCR, and the TCRdb table lists in-frame clones only, not all of them. Among around 120,000 clones listed, roughly nine tenths were seen once. The CDR3 extends over 15 amino acids. The V segment lost 4 bases and the J segment 4 bases; nucleotides outside the gene matches: 4. Germline values: CDR1 LNHDA, CDR2 SQIVND (reference sequence). The genes are TRBV19 and TRBJ1-4, with 9 bases that match TRBD1. This sequence originates from a man between 18 and 29 years old in good health and CMV-seropositive. Material for sequencing was PBMCs. CDR3 sequence (DNA): TGTGCCAGTAGTAAACCGGGACAGGGTAATGAAAAACTGTTTTTT. Translated, it gives CASSKPGQGNEKLFF.